One sample yielded the 10 T cell receptor beta chains listed below, sequenced in a study of identical twins. TCRdb re-called the 5' RACE reads through MiXCR, storing one row per CDR3 protein. This table holds roughly 1,500,000 distinct CDR3 sequences, about 32% found once. Sequenced material: cord blood. Receptors originate from a newborn girl in good health.

This clonotype turned up a few times. This chain uses TRBV12-3 or TRBV12-4 with TRBJ1-2; D gene ambiguous. The V end lost 5 bases, the J end lost 1 base, and 8 bases lay between the germline ends. This CDR3 spans 13 amino acids. The CDR3 region is CASSPSINYGYTF. The DNA for the CDR3 is TGTGCCAGCAGTCCCAGCATTAACTATGGCTACACCTTC.

The chain is built from TRBV29-1 and TRBJ2-7; 13 bases line up with TRBD2. The CDR3 has 16 amino acids. J lost 7 bases, V lost 7 bases, and 16 bases had no gene match. Germline CDR1 reads SQVTM; CDR2 reads ANQGSEA. In DNA form, the CDR3 reads TGCAGCGCAGGTACTCCGGGACTAGCGGGAAATGATGAGCAGTACTTC. Its protein is CSAGTPGLAGNDEQYF.

This clonotype was seen a handful of times. The J gene is TRBJ2-7, the V gene TRBV5-1; the match to TRBD2 covers 14 bases. This CDR3 has 18 residues. Germline V gives CDR1 SGHRS, CDR2 YFSETQ. The J segment lost 2 bases and the V segment lost 0 bases, leaving 7 bases of the junction unmatched. The CDR3 region is CASSLGGLAGGPAYEQYF. The CDR3 DNA is TGCGCCAGCAGCTTGGGTGGACTAGCGGGAGGTCCCGCCTACGAGCAGTACTTC.

The rearrangement links TRBV6-1 to TRBJ1-2; tentatively, D is TRBD1 (6 bases). Looked up from germline, CDR1 is MNHNS and CDR2 is SASEGT. The CDR3 is 15 amino acids. V gave up 2 bases and J gave up 2 bases, with 12 bases separating them. CDR3 nucleotides: TGTGCCAGCAGTGAAATATTTACAGGGAACTATGGCTACACCTTC. Translated, it gives CASSEIFTGNYGYTF.

The chain couples TRBV10-3 to TRBJ2-1; possibly TRBD1 or TRBD2 for D (6 bases each). Germline-derived CDR1 and CDR2 are ENHRY and SYGVKD. Trimming stripped 8 bases from V and 8 bases from J, with 10 bases between. CDR3 length equals 11 residues. This chain's CDR3 is CAIGGGHEQFF. As DNA, the CDR3 is TGTGCCATCGGAGGGGGTCATGAGCAGTTCTTC.

The chain employs TRBV27 and TRBJ1-2; 9 bases line up with TRBD1. This CDR3 has 15 amino acids. Germline V gene lookup returns CDR1 MNHEY and CDR2 SMNVEV (reference sequence). With 0 bases clipped from V and 4 bases from J, the junction kept 3 bases outside the gene matches. The CDR3 sequence: CASSLSGTGRYGYTF. CDR3 nucleotide sequence: TGTGCCAGCAGTTTATCTGGGACAGGGCGCTATGGCTACACCTTC.

This clonotype was counted a single time. The chain carries TRBV6-2 or TRBV6-3 and TRBJ2-7, with D hard to call. Germline assignment: CDR1 MNHEY and CDR2 SVGEGT. The CDR3 sequence is 17 residues long. V shed 7 bases and J shed 0 bases, with 22 bases lying between them. CDR3 protein: CASTRPTQAASSYEQYF. The CDR3 nucleotides read TGTGCCAGCACCAGACCAACCCAGGCGGCTAGCTCCTACGAGCAGTACTTC.

V and J are TRBV7-2 and TRBJ1-2; D gene uncertain. The CDR3 sequence is 11 residues long. Germline CDR1 is SGHTA and CDR2 is FQGNSA. Trimming stripped 3 bases from V and 8 bases from J, with 7 bases between. Written as DNA, the CDR3 is TGTGCCAGCAGCTTTGGGCTGGGCTACACCTTC. Translating it yields CASSFGLGYTF.

The chain recombines TRBV20-1 with TRBJ2-7; 16 positions match TRBD2. The V segment lost 7 bases and the J segment 7 bases; nucleotides outside the gene matches: 4. Germline V CDR1 and CDR2: DFQATT, SNEGSKA (reference sequence). The CDR3 sequence is 13 residues long. This CDR3 is CSETGLAGGEQYF. The CDR3 DNA sequence: TGCAGTGAAACGGGACTAGCGGGAGGGGAGCAGTACTTC.

This rearrangement joins TRBV30 to TRBJ1-3, with D perhaps matching TRBD1 (6 bases). The V end lost 2 bases, the J end lost 4 bases, and 9 bases lay between the germline ends. The germline CDR1 and CDR2 sequences are GTSNPN and SVGIG (reference sequence). The length of the CDR3 is 13 residues. CDR3 nucleotide sequence: TGTGCCTGGAGTTATGGGACAGGAAACACCATATATTTT. It codes for CAWSYGTGNTIYF.